The 10 T cell receptor beta chains below come from one sample, sequenced in a study of blood T cell repertoires in COVID-19. Assay used: immunoSEQ multiplex PCR; TCRdb lists only in-frame clones, some missing. The table includes about 81,000 clones, almost 85% detected once. Sequencing input: peripheral blood. The receptors stem from a human donor in a cohort sampled during active COVID-19.

The CDR3 is CASSLGGYRTEAFF. The CDR3 bases are TGTGCCAGCAGCTTAGGAGGGTACAGGACTGAAGCTTTCTTT. The V call is TRBV5-4, the J call TRBJ1-1; tentative D call: TRBD1 (5 bases). The CDR3 runs to 14 residues. V was clipped by 2 bases and J by 5 bases, with 13 bases between them. Germline lookup yields CDR1 SGHNT and CDR2 YYREEE (reference sequence).

The CDR3 loop reads CASRGGGSPLHF. In DNA, the CDR3 is TGTGCCAGCAGGGGGGGAGGGTCACCCCTCCACTTT. The rearrangement links TRBV12-3 or TRBV12-4 to TRBJ1-6; TRBD1 is a possible D gene (5 bases). The germline V and J ends were trimmed by 6 bases and 10 bases, with 10 bases remaining between them. The length of the CDR3 is 12 residues.

The CDR3 bases are TGTGCCTGGAGTCGAAGGCAGGGTGGCCGCTCGGCTTTCTTT. This gives the protein CAWSRRQGGRSAFF. The chain is built from TRBV30 and TRBJ1-1; TRBD1 is a possible D gene (5 bases). The CDR3 totals 14 residues. V dropped 2 bases and J dropped 11 bases, with 21 bases sitting between them. Germline V gives CDR1 GTSNPN, CDR2 SVGIG (reference sequence).

The chain couples TRBV7-3 to TRBJ2-2; 7 positions agree with TRBD2. Germline V lookup: CDR1 SGHTA, CDR2 FQGTGA. This CDR3 comprises 17 residues. With 2 bases clipped from V and 0 bases from J, the junction kept 6 bases outside the gene matches. CDR3 coding DNA: TGTGCCAGCAGCTTAGGGGGAGGGCTTTCGAACACCGGGGAGCTGTTTTTT. Translation: CASSLGGGLSNTGELFF.

This clone was seen only once. DNA for the CDR3: TGTGCCAGCTCACCGCGGAGCGGGGGCACAGATACGCAGTATTTT. Translation: CASSPRSGGTDTQYF. The gene calls are TRBV18 and TRBJ2-3; 7 nucleotides agree with TRBD2. CDR1 is KGHSH and CDR2 is LQKENI in the germline V gene. V lost 3 bases, J lost 1 base, and 4 bases stayed unmatched. The CDR3 covers 15 residues.

The chain is built from TRBV18 and TRBJ1-4, with D possibly being TRBD1 (6 bases). Trimming took off 6 bases at V and 0 bases at J, with 11 bases between the two ends. This CDR3 comprises 15 residues. CDR1 is KGHSH, CDR2 LQKENI, per germline. The CDR3 loop reads CASSPPGATNEKLFF. The CDR3 nucleotides read TGTGCCAGCTCGCCCCCAGGGGCAACTAATGAAAAACTGTTTTTT.

The J gene is TRBJ1-2, the V gene TRBV5-1; a weak D match, TRBD1 (6 bases). Germline values: CDR1 SGHRS, CDR2 YFSETQ. Trimming stripped 1 base from V and 1 base from J, with 11 bases between. The CDR3 length is 15 residues. The CDR3 loop reads CASSLRGQNNYGYTF. The CDR3 region has the DNA TGCGCCAGCAGCTTGCGTGGACAGAATAACTATGGCTACACCTTC.

This clone turned up a few times. V is TRBV7-9 and J is TRBJ1-2; D perhaps matches TRBD1 (5 bases). CDR3 size: 11 residues. Trimming shortened V by 5 bases and J by 7 bases, and 8 bases separated the two germline ends. Germline assignment: CDR1 SEHNR and CDR2 FQNEAQ (reference sequence). In nucleotides, the CDR3 is TGTGCCAGCAGCGTTGACAGTGGCTACACCTTC. Translating gives CASSVDSGYTF.

V gene TRBV2 combines with J gene TRBJ1-2; perhaps TRBD1 as D (5 bases). This CDR3 comprises 14 residues. Trimming removed 2 bases from V and 3 bases from J, with 10 bases in between. Per germline, CDR1 SNHLY and CDR2 FYNNEI. The CDR3 region is CASSERGEHYGYTF. The DNA for the CDR3 is TGTGCCAGCAGTGAAAGGGGTGAGCACTATGGCTACACCTTC. Filled out from reference TRBV2 and TRBJ1-2, the complete variable domain reads EPEVTQTPSHQVTQMGQEVILRCVPISNHLYFYWYRQILGQKVEFLVSFYNNEISEKSEIFDDQFSVERPDGSNFTLKIRSTKLEDSAMYFCASSERGEHYGYTFGSGTRLTVV.

The chain has TRBV19 and TRBJ2-7, with 7 bases fitting TRBD1. Germline loops: CDR1 LNHDA, CDR2 SQIVND (reference sequence). This CDR3 region has 13 residues. V shed 7 bases and J 2 bases; nucleotides not matched to a gene: 5. CDR3 DNA: TGTGCCAGTAAGGCGACAGGGACCTACGAGCAGTACTTC. It codes for CASKATGTYEQYF.